A selection of T cell receptor beta chains follows, all from one sample in a study of blood T cell repertoires in COVID-19. Clones were sequenced by immunoSEQ multiplex PCR, and TCRdb holds only the in-frame ones, with some missing. The data contain 270,000 or so clones, about 86% of them singletons. Sequenced input: peripheral blood. All receptors come from a woman aged 25 to 39 with COVID-19, enrolled during active disease. CDR3s include the opening cysteine and the closing phenylalanine or tryptophan. The order of the fields is V gene, clone size, J gene, CDR3 protein. Size values are once, few and many counts, or a class for expanded clones, and some rows have none.

TRBV5-1	NA	TRBJ1-2	CASSSATGGSLGYTF
TRBV4-1	NA	TRBJ2-7	CASSANPSGPYEQYF
TRBV5-1	NA	TRBJ1-2	CAGQIDRGPGYTF
TRBV27	NA	TRBJ2-2	CASRSLKGAGNGELFF
TRBV11-2	NA	TRBJ2-7	CASSLSPYGQYF
TRBV5-1	once	TRBJ2-7	CASSFGTVSYEQYF
TRBV19	NA	TRBJ1-3	CASTRDRGSGNTIYF
TRBV25-1	once	TRBJ1-2	CASSDEGQVWDYGYTF
TRBV5-4	NA	TRBJ2-3	CASSLRDFADTQYF
TRBV27	NA	TRBJ2-1	CASSLRGSYNEQFF
TRBV7-8	NA	TRBJ1-5	CASSLQGGYNQPQHF
TRBV27	NA	TRBJ1-5	CASSLSGPTGSKYSNQPQHF
TRBV18	NA	TRBJ2-3	CASSSPLGGPLTDTQYF
TRBV19	NA	TRBJ2-5	CASHLTQTLTQETQYF
TRBV5-1	NA	TRBJ1-6	CASRSPGTENSPLHF
TRBV5-1	NA	TRBJ2-1	CASSLEDAGGAQFF
TRBV4-1	NA	TRBJ1-2	CASSTMAAGDGYTF
TRBV30	NA	TRBJ2-3	CAWTSLAGFQSQYF
TRBV6-5	NA	TRBJ2-5	CASRLQGAGLGTQYF
TRBV7-6	NA	TRBJ2-7	CASSLEVAPLYEQYF
TRBV5-1	NA	TRBJ2-1	CASSLGGDPYNEQFF
TRBV11-1	NA	TRBJ2-3	CASSSKASGGRTQYF
TRBV29-1	NA	TRBJ2-7	CSVAENEQYF
TRBV7-2	NA	TRBJ1-2	CASSLDVGPRHF
TRBV4-2	NA	TRBJ2-7	CASSLDPRGGNFYEQYF
TRBV5-6	NA	TRBJ2-7	CASSLGPLSYEQYF